The 27 T cell receptor beta chains given below trace back to one sample, sequenced in a study of type 1 regulatory T cells. The antigens of these receptors remain unknown. TCRdb called the reads again in MiXCR, with one record for every CDR3 protein. Counted here are approximately 14,000 distinct CDR3 sequences, around 15% occurring once; the ten biggest clones make up approximately 15%. The sample consisted of cultured T cells, either the whole culture or a sorted T cell fraction (not recorded which). Every receptor here comes from a human donor in good health.

This clonotype was recorded at least ten times. The rearrangement uses TRBV2 and TRBJ2-7; 9 bases are shared with TRBD2. J lost 0 bases, V lost 4 bases, and 10 bases had no gene match. Germline V gene sequence: CDR1 SNHLY, CDR2 FYNNEI. The CDR3 extends over 17 amino acids. This chain's CDR3 is CASSAEAGGPNSYEQYF. CDR3 sequence (DNA): TGTGCCAGCAGTGCGGAAGCGGGAGGCCCGAACTCCTACGAGCAGTACTTC. The whole variable domain, remainder taken from reference TRBV2 and TRBJ2-7, is EPEVTQTPSHQVTQMGQEVILRCVPISNHLYFYWYRQILGQKVEFLVSFYNNEISEKSEIFDDQFSVERPDGSNFTLKIRSTKLEDSAMYFCASSAEAGGPNSYEQYFGPGTRLTVT.

The chain joins TRBV10-2 to TRBJ2-7; unclear D gene. With 5 bases removed from V and 5 bases from J, the gap between germline ends came to 13 bases. Germline values: CDR1 WSHSY, CDR2 SAAADI. This CDR3 has 13 residues. The CDR3 protein is CASSPPRTDEQYF. DNA for the CDR3: TGCGCCAGCAGTCCCCCTCGGACGGACGAGCAGTACTTC.

This clonotype was recorded many times. V and J are TRBV6-6 and TRBJ1-4, with 7 bases lining up with TRBD1. The CDR3 consists of 15 residues. Germline assignment: CDR1 MNHNY and CDR2 SVGAGI (reference sequence). The V and J ends lost 5 bases and 7 bases, in that order; junction bases with no gene match: 10. This CDR3 is CASSLDRVLGEKLFF. The CDR3 DNA sequence: TGTGCCAGCAGTCTAGACAGGGTTCTCGGTGAAAAACTGTTTTTT.

Many counts were recorded for this clonotype. The genes are TRBV9 and TRBJ1-1, with D maybe TRBD1 (5 bases). Germline lookup yields CDR1 SGDLS and CDR2 YYNGEE. V lost 3 bases and J 4 bases, leaving 16 bases between the germline ends. The CDR3 covers 15 residues. The CDR3 is CASSGVGGVGTEAFF. CDR3 nucleotides: TGTGCCAGCAGCGGGGTGGGGGGAGTTGGCACTGAAGCTTTCTTT.

This clonotype has just a few counts. The rearrangement uses TRBV7-2 and TRBJ2-1; 10 bases are a match to TRBD1. V shed 1 base, J shed 3 bases, and the junction held 3 bases outside the gene matches. This CDR3 contains 16 residues. Germline V lookup: CDR1 SGHTA, CDR2 FQGNSA. DNA of the CDR3: TGTGCCAGCAGCTTAGGCGGGACAGGGGTCTACAATGAGCAGTTCTTC. Protein sequence: CASSLGGTGVYNEQFF.

There are a few counts of this clonotype. The rearrangement joins TRBV18 to TRBJ1-1; the D is unclear. V was pared by 1 base and J by 0 bases, with 15 bases between. Germline-derived CDR1 and CDR2 are KGHSH and LQKENI. The CDR3 covers 17 residues. In DNA form, the CDR3 reads TGTGCCAGCTCACCACTTAGATGGGGTCAAATGAACACTGAAGCTTTCTTT. Amino acids: CASSPLRWGQMNTEAFF.

The CDR3, as DNA: TGTGCCAGCAGCCGCAGTCACGAAGTCGGGGCCCAGGAGTACGAGCAGTACTTC. As protein: CASSRSHEVGAQEYEQYF. The genes are TRBV7-2 and TRBJ2-7, with D perhaps TRBD1 or TRBD2 (5 bases each). The V gene lost 5 bases and the J gene lost 4 bases, with 27 bases spanning the gap. The germline V gene encodes CDR1 SGHTA and CDR2 FQGNSA. The CDR3 contains 18 residues.

The rearrangement uses TRBV9 and TRBJ2-2, with 7 positions matching TRBD2. Germline loops: CDR1 SGDLS, CDR2 YYNGEE. The junction had 6 bases not matched to a gene; V was cut back by 4 bases and J by 0 bases. The length of the CDR3 is 16 residues. CDR3 sequence: CASSILSGANTGELFF. CDR3 in DNA: TGTGCCAGCAGCATTCTGAGCGGGGCGAACACCGGGGAGCTGTTTTTT.

For this clonotype: Sequence at one end of the junction differs from germline and may be a read error. The chain links TRBV10-3 to TRBJ1-2; a possible D gene is TRBD1 (5 bases). CDR1 and CDR2 from the germline V gene are ENHRY and SYGVKD. This CDR3 is built from 14 residues. The CDR3: CATSEATAIYGYTF. In DNA form, the CDR3 reads TGTGCCACCAGTGAGGCGACAGCCATCTATGGCTACACCTTC.

Ten or more counts support this clonotype. The chain couples TRBV7-2 to TRBJ2-2, with 11 bases aligning to TRBD2. Germline loops: CDR1 SGHTA, CDR2 FQGNSA. The CDR3 has 15 amino acids. The ends lost 5 bases at V and 1 base at J; junction bases unmatched: 0. CDR3: CASSGLAGNTGELFF. Written as DNA, the CDR3 is TGTGCCAGCAGCGGACTAGCGGGGAACACCGGGGAGCTGTTTTTT.

This clonotype was counted ten times or more. The chain recombines TRBV20-1 with TRBJ2-1, with 11 bases aligning to TRBD2. The germline gives CDR1 DFQATT, CDR2 SNEGSKA (reference sequence). V was clipped by 6 bases and J by 6 bases; unmatched bases: 7. This CDR3 contains 14 residues. As DNA, the CDR3 is TGCAGTGCCACAGGGACTAGCGGAGGCAATGAGCAGTTCTTC. Amino acid sequence: CSATGTSGGNEQFF.

This clonotype was counted a few times. The J gene is TRBJ2-1, the V gene TRBV20-1; either TRBD1 or TRBD2 may supply D (6 bases each). The germline V and J ends were trimmed by 6 bases and 1 base, with 13 bases remaining between them. CDR1 and CDR2 from the germline V gene are DFQATT and SNEGSKA (reference sequence). CDR3 length: 14 residues. The CDR3 reads CSAVEGVSYNEQFF. As DNA, the CDR3 is TGCAGTGCAGTGGAGGGGGTTTCCTACAATGAGCAGTTCTTC.

In regard to this clonotype: Since the CDR3 does not end with the conserved phenylalanine or tryptophan, this likely comes from a read error. The chain employs TRBV5-1 and TRBJ2-3; 14 bases line up with TRBD2. The CDR3 runs 14 residues. J gave up 5 bases and V 5 bases, and 1 base lay outside the gene matches. Germline CDR1 reads SGHRS; CDR2 reads YFSETQ. DNA for the CDR3: TGCGCCAGCAGAGGACTAGCGGGAGGAGATACGCAGTATCTT. It translates to CASRGLAGGDTQYL.

The rearrangement links TRBV5-1 to TRBJ2-7; no reliable D call. The V and J ends lost 5 bases and 1 base respectively, with 7 bases between them. Germline CDR1 is SGHRS and CDR2 is YFSETQ. The CDR3 length is 12 residues. The DNA for the CDR3 is TGCGCCAGCAGTAGGGATTCCTACGAGCAGTACTTC. Translating gives CASSRDSYEQYF.

In this sample, this clonotype turned up many times. The V gene is TRBV12-3 or TRBV12-4, the J gene TRBJ2-5; perhaps D is TRBD1 or TRBD2 (5 bases each). V lost 2 bases and J 5 bases, leaving 15 bases between the germline ends. The CDR3 runs 15 residues. CDR3 residues: CASSLSGLAGETQYF. As DNA, the CDR3 is TGTGCCAGCAGTTTATCTGGGCTAGCAGGGGAGACCCAGTACTTC.

This clonotype was recorded at least ten times. The chain uses TRBV18 and TRBJ2-2; D might be TRBD1 or TRBD2, each matching 5 bases. The CDR3 loop spans 14 amino acids. CDR1 is KGHSH and CDR2 is LQKENI in the germline V gene. The V end lost 3 bases, the J end lost 11 bases, and 16 bases lay between the germline ends. The CDR3 nucleotides are TGTGCCAGCTCACCCGAACTTCCGGGGACCGAGCTGTTTTTT. Residues: CASSPELPGTELFF.

This chain joins TRBV30 and TRBJ2-3; D is unclear. The germline CDR1 and CDR2 sequences are GTSNPN and SVGIG (reference sequence). The CDR3 has 12 amino acids. V dropped 5 bases and J dropped 2 bases, with 8 bases sitting between them. The CDR3 region has the DNA TGTGCCTGGGACACCTCCACAGATACGCAGTATTTT. It translates to CAWDTSTDTQYF.

This clonotype was seen repeatedly, ten times or more. The rearrangement links TRBV5-4 to TRBJ1-5, with a weak D call TRBD1 (5 bases). Germline CDR1 SGHNT, CDR2 YYREEE (reference sequence). The CDR3 is made up of 14 amino acids. V lost 4 bases, J lost 9 bases, and 17 bases lay in between. The CDR3 sequence: CASSPGGGLGPQHF. The CDR3 DNA sequence: TGTGCCAGCAGCCCTGGGGGGGGGTTGGGGCCCCAGCATTTT.

By its share, this clonotype is medium-sized. In nucleotides, the CDR3 is TGTGCCTACGGGACAGGTAATAGCAATCAGCCCCAGCATTTT. It codes for CAYGTGNSNQPQHF. The chain uses TRBV30 and TRBJ1-5, with 8 positions matching TRBD1. CDR1 is GTSNPN and CDR2 is SVGIG in the germline V gene (reference sequence). V trimming: 7 bases; J trimming: 0 bases; junction bases outside the gene matches: 5. The length of the CDR3 is 14 residues.

With regard to this clonotype: A much larger clone lies one base from this, so it may be a read error. The chain uses TRBV2 and TRBJ2-7, with a tentative D call TRBD1 (5 bases). The germline V gene has CDR1 SNHLY and CDR2 FYNNEI. The CDR3 totals 12 residues. CDR3 DNA: TGTGCCGGCAGCGTATTAACAGGCGAGCAGTACTTC. Its translation is CAGSVLTGEQYF.

This clonotype has a count of ten or more. J is TRBJ2-5 and V is TRBV9; 9 nucleotides agree with TRBD2. The V segment lost 2 bases and the J segment 2 bases; nucleotides outside the gene matches: 4. Germline CDR1 reads SGDLS; CDR2 reads YYNGEE. The CDR3 covers 15 residues. DNA for the CDR3: TGTGCCAGCAGCGTTAGCGGGAGAGTACAAGAGACCCAGTACTTC. This sequence encodes CASSVSGRVQETQYF. The full variable domain, completed using reference TRBV9 and TRBJ2-5, is DSGVTQTPKHLITATGQRVTLRCSPRSGDLSVYWYQQSLDQGLQFLIQYYNGEERAKGNILERFSAQQFPDLHSELNLSSLELGDSALYFCASSVSGRVQETQYFGPGTRLLVL.

This clonotype was seen repeatedly, ten times or more. The chain employs TRBV30 and TRBJ2-7; D ambiguous. The length of the CDR3 is 13 residues. Trimming took off 3 bases at V and 1 base at J, with 10 bases between the two ends. Per germline, CDR1 GTSNPN and CDR2 SVGIG (reference sequence). CDR3 protein: CAWRIGGSYEQYF. CDR3 bases: TGTGCCTGGAGAATTGGTGGGTCCTACGAGCAGTACTTC.

This clonotype was detected many times. J is TRBJ1-1 and V is TRBV19; tentatively, D is TRBD1 (6 bases). V was trimmed by 3 bases and J by 12 bases, leaving 14 bases between them. This CDR3 is built from 12 residues. Germline V gene lookup returns CDR1 LNHDA and CDR2 SQIVND (reference sequence). DNA for the CDR3: TGTGCCAGTAGTATGACCGGGGGCGGGTCTTTCTTT. It is translated as CASSMTGGGSFF.

The J gene is TRBJ2-1, the V gene TRBV4-2; the D gene is possibly TRBD2 (6 bases). Germline V gene data show CDR1 as LGHNA and CDR2 as YNFKEQ. This CDR3 contains 14 residues. Trimming took 2 bases from V and 9 from J, leaving 14 bases between them. The CDR3 sequence: CASSQWGGVIEQFF. DNA for the CDR3: TGTGCCAGCAGCCAATGGGGCGGGGTTATTGAGCAGTTCTTC.

There are many counts of this clonotype. This chain joins TRBV10-3 and TRBJ2-3; no firm D call. Germline CDR1 is ENHRY and CDR2 is SYGVKD. CDR3 length equals 14 residues. V gave up 9 bases and J gave up 1 base, with 14 bases separating them. The CDR3 DNA sequence: TGTGCCATTCAGTGGGAAAGCGGCACAGATACGCAGTATTTT. This translates into CAIQWESGTDTQYF.

This clonotype has just a few counts. The chain is built from TRBV5-4 and TRBJ2-1; D is undetermined. CDR1 is SGHNT and CDR2 is YYREEE in the germline V gene (reference sequence). Trimming removed 0 bases at V and 15 bases at J, with 13 bases between. CDR3 length: 12 amino acids. The CDR3 nucleotides read TGTGCCAGCAGCTTGGCAGCAGGCCAAGCGTTCTTC. Its translation is CASSLAAGQAFF.

There are many counts of this clonotype. The genes are TRBV5-1 and TRBJ1-5; perhaps TRBD1 as D (6 bases). The CDR3 has 14 residues. Germline values: CDR1 SGHRS, CDR2 YFSETQ. V lost 3 bases, J lost 5 bases, and 12 bases lay in between. CDR3 amino acids: CASSSGTIDQPQHF. Written as DNA, the CDR3 is TGCGCCAGCAGCTCGGGGACAATAGATCAGCCCCAGCATTTT.